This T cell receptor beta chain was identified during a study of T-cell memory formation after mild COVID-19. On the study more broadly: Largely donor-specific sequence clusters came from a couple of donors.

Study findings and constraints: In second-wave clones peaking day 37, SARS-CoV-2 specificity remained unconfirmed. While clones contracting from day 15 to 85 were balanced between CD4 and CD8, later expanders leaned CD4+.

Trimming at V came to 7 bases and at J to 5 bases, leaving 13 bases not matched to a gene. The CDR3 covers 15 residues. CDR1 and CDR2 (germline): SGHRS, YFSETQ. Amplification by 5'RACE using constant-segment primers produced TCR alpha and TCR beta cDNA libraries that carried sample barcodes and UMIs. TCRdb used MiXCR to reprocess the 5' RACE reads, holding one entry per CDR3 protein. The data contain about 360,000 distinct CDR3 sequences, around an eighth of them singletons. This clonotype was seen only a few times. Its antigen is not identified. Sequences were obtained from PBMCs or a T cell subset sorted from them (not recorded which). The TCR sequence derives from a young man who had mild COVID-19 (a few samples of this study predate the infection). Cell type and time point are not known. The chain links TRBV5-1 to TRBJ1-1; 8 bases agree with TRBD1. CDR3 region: CASGGDRSWGTEAFF. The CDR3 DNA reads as TGCGCCAGCGGTGGGGACAGGAGCTGGGGGACTGAAGCTTTCTTT.